Sequencing of this T cell receptor (beta chain) was carried out in a study of T-cell reconstitution after alpha-beta-depleted transplantation in children. Molecular barcoding with unique molecular identifiers was used for the TCRbeta library. TCRdb itself ran the PCR reads through MiXCR, one entry per CDR3 protein. The sample consists of under 250,000 distinct CDR3 sequences, about 6.6% of them appearing once. General observations from the study: Hyperexpanded clones declined; after one year, newly produced T cells mostly supplied diversity. The origin of alpha-beta T cells about two months after transplant was reportedly several hundred expanded graft clones.

The junction had 6 bases not matched to a gene; V was cut back by 3 bases and J by 7 bases. Germline CDR1 reads LGHDT; CDR2 reads YNNKEL (reference sequence). This CDR3 is built from 15 residues. This clonotype was seen many times. Its specificity is unknown. The rearrangement joins TRBV3-1 to TRBJ2-1, with 10 bases that match TRBD2. Source: PBMCs, taken before TCRalphabeta/CD19-depleted stem cell transplant. This TCR derives from a boy aged 2-15 years with acute lymphoblastic leukemia, due to receive a stem cell transplant. The CDR3 is CASSQLAGVANEQFF. CDR3 nucleotides: TGTGCCAGCAGCCAGCTAGCGGGGGTTGCTAATGAGCAGTTCTTC.